The clone carrying this TCR beta chain showed up many times. TCRdb ran MiXCR on the reads and lists one entry per CDR3 protein. Of around 49,000 distinct CDR3 sequences listed, about 7.3% are singletons. The record originates from a study of patients with pleural tuberculosis. This CDR3 comprises 15 residues. Germline V gene sequence: CDR1 SGHAT, CDR2 FQDESV (reference sequence). V dropped 4 bases and J dropped 1 base, with 11 bases sitting between them. This chain connects TRBV11-1 to TRBJ2-1, with D perhaps TRBD2 (6 bases). The sequence was collected from a human donor with pleural tuberculosis. The CDR3 here is CASSSQRVSYNEQFF. For the CDR3, the DNA is TGTGCCAGCAGCTCCCAGCGGGTATCCTACAATGAGCAGTTCTTC.